The 14 T cell receptor beta chains given below trace back to one sample, sequenced in a study of T cells in Graves' hyperthyroidism and ophthalmopathy. Amplified TCR beta CDR3 regions derived from RNA transcripts. TCR CDR3 underwent first-round RT-PCR with the HTBI primer set. MiXCR, applied by TCRdb to the multiplex PCR reads, yields one record per CDR3 protein. The sample contains under 400,000 distinct CDR3 sequences, approximately 13% of which appear only once. The sample comprised blood. These receptor sequences come from a woman between 18 and 29 years old with Graves' hyperthyroidism.

This clonotype appeared many times. In nucleotides, the CDR3 is TGTGCCCACGCAGGGGGCGTAGTCCCCGGGGAGCTGTTTTTT. Amino acid sequence: CAHAGGVVPGELFF. The rearrangement joins TRBV30 to TRBJ2-2; 8 bases agree with TRBD1. CDR3 size: 14 residues. With V trimmed by 8 bases and J by 6 bases, 11 bases remained unmatched. CDR1 and CDR2 from the germline V gene are GTSNPN and SVGIG (reference sequence). The full variable domain, with the rest looked up from reference TRBV30 and TRBJ2-2, is SQTIHQWPATLVQPVGSPLSLECTVEGTSNPNLYWYRQAAGRGLQLLFYSVGIGQISSEVPQNLSASRPQDRQFILSSKKLLLSDSGFYLCAHAGGVVPGELFFGEGSRLTVL.

This clonotype appeared a few times. The chain combines TRBV7-3 with TRBJ1-2, with D perhaps TRBD1 (5 bases). There are 15 residues in the CDR3. Germline CDR1 reads SGHTA; CDR2 reads FQGTGA. V lost 0 bases to trimming and J lost 2 bases, with 10 bases between them. As DNA, the CDR3 is TGTGCCAGCAGCTTAACTTCGGGGGGGAACTATGGCTACACCTTC. Its translation is CASSLTSGGNYGYTF.

V gene TRBV11-3 combines with J gene TRBJ1-4; no clear D gene. V shed 7 bases and J shed 0 bases, with 12 bases lying between them. The germline CDR1 and CDR2 sequences are SGHNT and YENEEA. This CDR3 spans 15 amino acids. DNA for the CDR3: TGTGCCAGCAACCACTGGACCCCAACTAATGAAAAACTGTTTTTT. Protein product: CASNHWTPTNEKLFF.

The chain joins TRBV7-9 to TRBJ2-3, with TRBD2 matching over 8 bases. The CDR3 has 17 amino acids. Per germline, CDR1 SEHNR and CDR2 FQNEAQ (reference sequence). V was clipped by 5 bases and J by 0 bases; unmatched bases: 10. CDR3 sequence (DNA): TGTGCCAGCAGCAGAGTGGCGGGGGGACTAAGCACAGATACGCAGTATTTT. Protein sequence: CASSRVAGGLSTDTQYF.

The chain carries TRBV12-3 or TRBV12-4 and TRBJ1-1; a weak D match, TRBD1 (5 bases). The length of the CDR3 is 15 residues. Trimming cost V 2 bases and J 2 bases, with 12 bases left between them. The CDR3 DNA reads as TGTGCCAGCAGTTTACCCGGGACGTACAACACTGAAGCTTTCTTT. It is translated as CASSLPGTYNTEAFF.

This CDR3 reads CSPMDDGDTQYF. The CDR3 region has the DNA TGCAGCCCAATGGACGATGGAGATACGCAGTATTTT. V is TRBV20-1 and J is TRBJ2-3; D uncertain. CDR3 length: 12 amino acids. CDR1 is DFQATT, CDR2 SNEGSKA, per germline (reference sequence).

This clonotype was observed at least ten times. V is TRBV2 and J is TRBJ1-5; D gene unclear. Germline V CDR1 and CDR2: SNHLY, FYNNEI. The V end was cut by 7 bases, the J end by 4 bases, with 14 bases between. The CDR3 has 14 amino acids. The CDR3 sequence: CASTEDGKNQPQHF. CDR3 bases: TGTGCCAGCACCGAAGACGGGAAGAATCAGCCCCAGCATTTT.

This rearrangement joins TRBV27 to TRBJ2-1; either TRBD1 or TRBD2 may fit D (5 bases each). Trimming pared 3 bases from V and 6 bases from J, leaving 15 bases between. Per germline, CDR1 MNHEY and CDR2 SMNVEV (reference sequence). The CDR3 is 15 amino acids. CDR3 DNA: TGTGCCAGCAGTTTGGGGTCAGAGGGGCGCAATGAGCAGTTCTTC. It translates to CASSLGSEGRNEQFF.

This clonotype was counted ten times or more. This chain uses TRBV28 with TRBJ2-7, with TRBD2 matching 9 bases. V dropped 5 bases and J dropped 5; count of bases not matched to a gene: 4. This CDR3 spans 13 amino acids. Germline CDR1 MDHEN, CDR2 SYDVKM. CDR3 amino acids: CASSPAGGHEQYF. In nucleotides, the CDR3 is TGTGCCAGCAGTCCCGCGGGGGGGCACGAGCAGTACTTC. The full variable domain, rest sourced from reference TRBV28 and TRBJ2-7, is DVKVTQSSRYLVKRTGEKVFLECVQDMDHENMFWYRQDPGLGLRLIYFSYDVKMKEKGDIPEGYSVSREKKERFSLILESASTNQTSMYLCASSPAGGHEQYFGPGTRLTVT.

Regarding this clonotype: A much larger clone lies one base from this, so it may be a read error. The CDR3 loop is CAISEPNRGVETQYF. CDR3 bases: TGTGCCATCAGTGAGCCCAACAGGGGAGTAGAGACCCAGTACTTC. The gene calls are TRBV6-1 and TRBJ2-5; 7 bases match TRBD1. The germline gives CDR1 MNHNS, CDR2 SASEGT. The length of the CDR3 is 15 residues.

The J gene is TRBJ2-1, the V gene TRBV5-4; possibly TRBD1 or TRBD2 for D (6 bases each). In germline, CDR1 is SGHNT, CDR2 YYREEE (reference sequence). The CDR3 length is 14 residues. With 2 bases removed from V and 10 bases from J, the gap between germline ends came to 16 bases. The CDR3 sequence is CASSLKLGGGEQFF. CDR3 DNA: TGTGCCAGCAGCTTAAAGCTCGGGGGCGGGGAGCAGTTCTTC. The full variable domain, completed using reference TRBV5-4 and TRBJ2-1, is ETGVTQSPTHLIKTRGQQVTLRCSSQSGHNTVSWYQQALGQGPQFIFQYYREEENGRGNFPPRFSGLQFPNYSSELNVNALELDDSALYLCASSLKLGGGEQFFGPGTRLTVL.

The sample holds many counts of this clonotype. This chain uses TRBV28 with TRBJ2-3, with TRBD2 identical over 7 bases. V lost 5 bases, J lost 5 bases, and 7 bases stayed unmatched. The CDR3 is 14 amino acids. Germline V gene sequence: CDR1 MDHEN, CDR2 SYDVKM. The CDR3 DNA reads TGTGCCAGCAGTAGCCGGGAGGTACAAGATACGCAGTATTTT. It specifies CASSSREVQDTQYF. The full variable domain, with the rest looked up from reference TRBV28 and TRBJ2-3, is DVKVTQSSRYLVKRTGEKVFLECVQDMDHENMFWYRQDPGLGLRLIYFSYDVKMKEKGDIPEGYSVSREKKERFSLILESASTNQTSMYLCASSSREVQDTQYFGPGTRLTVL.

CDR3 nucleotides: TGTGCCAGCAGATCCCGGACAGGGCCAGAAGCTAACTATGGCTACACCTTC. Encoded protein: CASRSRTGPEANYGYTF. The chain is built from TRBV7-2 and TRBJ1-2; 8 bases are a match to TRBD1. This CDR3 comprises 17 residues. Germline CDR1 SGHTA, CDR2 FQGNSA. J gave up 0 bases and V 6 bases, and 12 bases lay outside the gene matches.

This clonotype was picked up many times. The chain has TRBV2 and TRBJ2-7, with 8 bases fitting TRBD1. From germline, CDR1 is SNHLY and CDR2 FYNNEI. The CDR3 contains 13 residues. V was pared by 7 bases and J by 5 bases, with 7 bases of the junction left unmatched. The CDR3 is CASTQDRDHEQYF. Written as DNA, the CDR3 is TGTGCCAGCACTCAGGACAGGGACCACGAGCAGTACTTC.